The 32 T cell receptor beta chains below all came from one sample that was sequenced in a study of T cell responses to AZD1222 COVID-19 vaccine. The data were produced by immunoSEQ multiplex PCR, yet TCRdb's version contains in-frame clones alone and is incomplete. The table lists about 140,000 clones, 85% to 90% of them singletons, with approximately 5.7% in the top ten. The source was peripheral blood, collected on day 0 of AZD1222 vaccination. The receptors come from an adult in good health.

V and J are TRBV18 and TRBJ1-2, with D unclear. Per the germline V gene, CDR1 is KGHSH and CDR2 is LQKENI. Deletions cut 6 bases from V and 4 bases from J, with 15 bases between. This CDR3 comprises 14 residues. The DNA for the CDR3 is TGTGCCAGCTCCCGATGGGAGAACTCCTATGGCTACACCTTC. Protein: CASSRWENSYGYTF.

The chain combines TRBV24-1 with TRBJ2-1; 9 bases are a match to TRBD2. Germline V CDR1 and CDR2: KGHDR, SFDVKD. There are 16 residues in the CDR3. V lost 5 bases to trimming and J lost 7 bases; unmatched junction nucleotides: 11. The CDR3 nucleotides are TGTGCCACCAGTGGACGGCGGGCGGGAGGGGAGAATGAGCAGTTCTTC. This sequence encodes CATSGRRAGGENEQFF.

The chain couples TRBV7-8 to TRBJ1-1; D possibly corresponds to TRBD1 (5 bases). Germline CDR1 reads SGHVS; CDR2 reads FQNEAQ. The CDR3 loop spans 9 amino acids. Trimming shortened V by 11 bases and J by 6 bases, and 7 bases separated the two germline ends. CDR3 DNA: TGTGCCCCAGGGCCTGAAGCTTTCTTT. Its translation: CAPGPEAFF. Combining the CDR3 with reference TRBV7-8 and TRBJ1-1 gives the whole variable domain GAGVSQSPRYKVAKRGQDVALRCDPISGHVSLFWYQQALGQGPEFLTYFQNEAQLDKSGLPSDRFFAERPEGSVSTLKIQRTQQEDSAVYLCAPGPEAFFGQGTRLTVV.

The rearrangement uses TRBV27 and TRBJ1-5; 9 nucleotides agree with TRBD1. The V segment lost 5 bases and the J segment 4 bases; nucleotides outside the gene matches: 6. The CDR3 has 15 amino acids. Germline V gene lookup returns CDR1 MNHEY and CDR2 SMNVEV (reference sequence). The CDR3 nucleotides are TGTGCCAGCAGTCCTCCGGGACAGGGAAATCAGCCCCAGCATTTT. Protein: CASSPPGQGNQPQHF.

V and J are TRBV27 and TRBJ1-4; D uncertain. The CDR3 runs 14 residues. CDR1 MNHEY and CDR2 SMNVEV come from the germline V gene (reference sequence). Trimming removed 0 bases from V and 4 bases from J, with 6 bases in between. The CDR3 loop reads CASSLSYGNEKLFF. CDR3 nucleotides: TGTGCCAGCAGTTTATCTTACGGTAATGAAAAACTGTTTTTT.

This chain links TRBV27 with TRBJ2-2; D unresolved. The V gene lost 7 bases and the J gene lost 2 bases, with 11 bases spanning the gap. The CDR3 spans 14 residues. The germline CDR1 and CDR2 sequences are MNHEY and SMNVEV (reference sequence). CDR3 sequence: CASTQGRNTGELFF. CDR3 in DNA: TGTGCCAGCACCCAAGGGCGCAACACCGGGGAGCTGTTTTTT.

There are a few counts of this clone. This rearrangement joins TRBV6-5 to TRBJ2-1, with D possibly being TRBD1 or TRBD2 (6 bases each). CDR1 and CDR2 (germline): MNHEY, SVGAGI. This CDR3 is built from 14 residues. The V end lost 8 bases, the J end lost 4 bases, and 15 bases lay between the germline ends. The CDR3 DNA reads TGTGCCAGCTGCGAGGGGGGCTCATACAATGAGCAGTTCTTC. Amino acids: CASCEGGSYNEQFF.

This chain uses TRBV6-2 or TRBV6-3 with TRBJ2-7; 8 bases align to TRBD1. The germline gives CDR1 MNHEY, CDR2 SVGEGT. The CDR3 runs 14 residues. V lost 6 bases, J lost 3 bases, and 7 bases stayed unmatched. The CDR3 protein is CASSHRQGRYEQYF. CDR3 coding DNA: TGTGCCAGCAGCCATAGACAGGGGCGCTACGAGCAGTACTTC.

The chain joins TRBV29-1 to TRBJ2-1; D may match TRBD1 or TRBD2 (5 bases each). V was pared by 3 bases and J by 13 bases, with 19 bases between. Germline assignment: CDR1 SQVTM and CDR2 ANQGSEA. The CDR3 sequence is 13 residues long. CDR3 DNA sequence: TGCAGCGTTGAGGGGGTCGGCACCCCCGGACAGTTCTTC. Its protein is CSVEGVGTPGQFF.

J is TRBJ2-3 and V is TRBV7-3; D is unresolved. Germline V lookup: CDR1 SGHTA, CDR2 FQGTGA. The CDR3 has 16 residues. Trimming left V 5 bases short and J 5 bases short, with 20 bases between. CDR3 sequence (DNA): TGTGCCAGCAGCGTGATCGGGTCGGGTTTTCGAGATACGCAGTATTTT. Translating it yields CASSVIGSGFRDTQYF.

The CDR3: CASGLVHPTPDRGGSEAFF. CDR3 sequence (DNA): TGTGCTAGTGGTTTGGTACACCCTACCCCAGACAGGGGAGGGAGTGAAGCTTTCTTT. The chain joins TRBV12-5 to TRBJ1-1; TRBD1 matches at 8 bases. Per the germline V gene, CDR1 is LGHNT and CDR2 is FRNRAP. The CDR3 extends over 19 amino acids. V lost 0 bases, J lost 7 bases, and 19 bases stayed unmatched.

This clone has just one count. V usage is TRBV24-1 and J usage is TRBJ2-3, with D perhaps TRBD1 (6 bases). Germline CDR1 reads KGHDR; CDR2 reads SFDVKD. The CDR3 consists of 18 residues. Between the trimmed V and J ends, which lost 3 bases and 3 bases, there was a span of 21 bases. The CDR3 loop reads CATSDPTPQGRGTDTQYF. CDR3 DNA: TGTGCCACCAGTGATCCCACACCACAGGGAAGGGGGACAGATACGCAGTATTTT.

CDR3 amino acids: CASSRDRGNEKLFF. The CDR3 nucleotides read TGTGCCAGTAGTAGGGACAGGGGGAATGAAAAACTGTTTTTT. This chain joins TRBV19 and TRBJ1-4, with TRBD1 matching over 11 bases. J gave up 5 bases and V 4 bases, and 0 bases lay outside the gene matches. This CDR3 comprises 14 residues. Germline V gives CDR1 LNHDA, CDR2 SQIVND (reference sequence).

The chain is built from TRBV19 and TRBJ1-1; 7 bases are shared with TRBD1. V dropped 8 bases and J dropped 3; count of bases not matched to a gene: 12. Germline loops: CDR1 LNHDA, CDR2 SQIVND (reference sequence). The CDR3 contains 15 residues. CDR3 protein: CASFVPRGPDTEAFF. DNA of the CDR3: TGTGCCAGTTTTGTGCCTAGGGGGCCGGACACTGAAGCTTTCTTT. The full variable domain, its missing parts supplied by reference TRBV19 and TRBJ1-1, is DGGITQSPKYLFRKEGQNVTLSCEQNLNHDAMYWYRQDPGQGLRLIYYSQIVNDFQKGDIAEGYSVSREKKESFPLTVTSAQKNPTAFYLCASFVPRGPDTEAFFGQGTRLTVV.

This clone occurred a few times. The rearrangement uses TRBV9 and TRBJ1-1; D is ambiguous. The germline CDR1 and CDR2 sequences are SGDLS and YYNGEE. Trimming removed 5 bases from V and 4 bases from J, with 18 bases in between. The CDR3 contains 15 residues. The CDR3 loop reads CASSQGVIRGTEAFF. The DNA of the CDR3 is TGTGCCAGCAGTCAAGGAGTCATCCGGGGCACTGAAGCTTTCTTT.

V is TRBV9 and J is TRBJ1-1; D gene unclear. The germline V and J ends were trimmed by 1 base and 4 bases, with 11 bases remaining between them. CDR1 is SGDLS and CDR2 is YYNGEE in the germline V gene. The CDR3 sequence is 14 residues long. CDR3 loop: CASSVRALGTEAFF. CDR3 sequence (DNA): TGTGCCAGCAGCGTAAGGGCATTGGGCACTGAAGCTTTCTTT.

CDR3 region: CASSIEGTGVADTQYF. The CDR3 region has the DNA TGTGCCAGTAGTATAGAGGGGACAGGGGTGGCAGATACGCAGTATTTT. V is TRBV19 and J is TRBJ2-3; 10 nucleotides line up with TRBD1. The V and J ends lost 0 bases and 4 bases, in that order; junction bases with no gene match: 4. Germline V lookup: CDR1 LNHDA, CDR2 SQIVND (reference sequence). CDR3 length: 16 amino acids.

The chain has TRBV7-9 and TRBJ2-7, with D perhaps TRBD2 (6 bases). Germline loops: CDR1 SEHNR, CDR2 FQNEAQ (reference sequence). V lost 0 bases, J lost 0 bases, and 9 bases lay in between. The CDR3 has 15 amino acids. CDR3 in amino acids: CASSLAGRSSYEQYF. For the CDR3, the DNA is TGTGCCAGCAGCTTAGCAGGGAGGAGCTCCTACGAGCAGTACTTC.

The CDR3 here is CASRRLAGGTGELFF. CDR3 sequence (DNA): TGTGCCAGCAGAAGACTAGCGGGAGGCACCGGGGAGCTGTTTTTT. This sequence joins TRBV2 and TRBJ2-2; TRBD2 matches at 13 bases. Germline CDR1 reads SNHLY; CDR2 reads FYNNEI. The V and J ends lost 6 bases and 4 bases, in that order; junction bases with no gene match: 2. The CDR3 runs to 15 residues. Filled out from reference TRBV2 and TRBJ2-2, the complete variable domain reads EPEVTQTPSHQVTQMGQEVILRCVPISNHLYFYWYRQILGQKVEFLVSFYNNEISEKSEIFDDQFSVERPDGSNFTLKIRSTKLEDSAMYFCASRRLAGGTGELFFGEGSRLTVL.

The DNA of the CDR3 is TGTGCCACCAGTGACCCTGACTCATACAATGAGCAGTTCTTC. Protein sequence: CATSDPDSYNEQFF. The genes are TRBV24-1 and TRBJ2-1; no definite D call. The CDR3 contains 14 residues. The ends were cut back, 4 bases at V and 4 bases at J, with 10 bases in the middle. Germline V CDR1 and CDR2: KGHDR, SFDVKD.

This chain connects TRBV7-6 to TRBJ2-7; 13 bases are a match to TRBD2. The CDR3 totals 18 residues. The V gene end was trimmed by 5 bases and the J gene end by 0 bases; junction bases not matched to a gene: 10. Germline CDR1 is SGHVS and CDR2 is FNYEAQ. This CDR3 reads CASSAKTSGRSYSYEQYF. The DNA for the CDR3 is TGTGCCAGCAGCGCAAAGACTAGCGGGAGGTCTTACTCCTACGAGCAGTACTTC.

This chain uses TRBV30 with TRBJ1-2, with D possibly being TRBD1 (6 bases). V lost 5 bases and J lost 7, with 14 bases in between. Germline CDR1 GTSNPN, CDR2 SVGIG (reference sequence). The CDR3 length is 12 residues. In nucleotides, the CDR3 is TGTGCCTGGGACAGGACCCACGGTGGCTACACCTTC. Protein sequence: CAWDRTHGGYTF.

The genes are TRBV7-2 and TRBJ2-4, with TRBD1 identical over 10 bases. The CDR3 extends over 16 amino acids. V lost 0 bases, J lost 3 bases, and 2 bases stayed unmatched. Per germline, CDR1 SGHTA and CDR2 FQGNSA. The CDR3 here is CASSLAGQGSKNIQYF. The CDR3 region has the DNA TGTGCCAGCAGCTTAGCGGGACAGGGGAGCAAAAACATTCAGTACTTC.

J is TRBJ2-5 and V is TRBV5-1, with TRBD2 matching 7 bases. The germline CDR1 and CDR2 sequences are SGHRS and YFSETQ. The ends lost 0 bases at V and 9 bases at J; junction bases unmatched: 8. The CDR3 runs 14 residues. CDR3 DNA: TGCGCCAGCAGCTTGGATGTAGGGAGCGGGGCCCAGTACTTC. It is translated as CASSLDVGSGAQYF.

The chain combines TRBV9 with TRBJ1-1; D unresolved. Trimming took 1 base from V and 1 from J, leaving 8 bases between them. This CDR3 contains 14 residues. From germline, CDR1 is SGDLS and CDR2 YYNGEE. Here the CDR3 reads CASSVKGGNTEAFF. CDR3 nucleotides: TGTGCCAGCAGCGTAAAGGGAGGGAACACTGAAGCTTTCTTT.

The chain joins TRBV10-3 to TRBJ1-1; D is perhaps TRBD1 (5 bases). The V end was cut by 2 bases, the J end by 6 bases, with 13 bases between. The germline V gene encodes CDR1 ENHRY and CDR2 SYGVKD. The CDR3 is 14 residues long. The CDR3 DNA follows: TGTGCCATCAGTGAGGTTTCGGGGGTCGCTGAAGCTTTCTTT. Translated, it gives CAISEVSGVAEAFF.

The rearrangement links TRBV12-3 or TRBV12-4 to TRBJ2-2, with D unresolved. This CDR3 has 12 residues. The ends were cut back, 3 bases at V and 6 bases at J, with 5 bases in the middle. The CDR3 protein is CASSFGSGELFF. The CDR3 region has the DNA TGTGCCAGCAGTTTTGGGTCCGGGGAGCTGTTTTTT.

This CDR3 reads CATSDNYNEQFF. In DNA, the CDR3 is TGTGCCACCAGTGATAACTACAATGAGCAGTTCTTC. This chain links TRBV24-1 with TRBJ2-1; D is unresolved. Germline loops: CDR1 KGHDR, CDR2 SFDVKD. The CDR3 has 12 amino acids. V lost 3 bases, J lost 3 bases, and 2 bases lay in between.

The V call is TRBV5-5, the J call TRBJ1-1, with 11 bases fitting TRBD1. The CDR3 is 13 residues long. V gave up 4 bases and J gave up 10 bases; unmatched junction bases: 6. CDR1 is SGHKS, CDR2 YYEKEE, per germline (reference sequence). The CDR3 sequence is CASSPAGQGGAFF. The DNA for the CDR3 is TGTGCCAGCAGCCCGGCGGGACAGGGGGGAGCTTTCTTT. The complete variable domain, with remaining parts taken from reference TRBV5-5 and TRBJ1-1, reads DAGVTQSPTHLIKTRGQQVTLRCSPISGHKSVSWYQQVLGQGPQFIFQYYEKEERGRGNFPDRFSARQFPNYSSELNVNALLLGDSALYLCASSPAGQGGAFFGQGTRLTVV.

CDR3 DNA: TGTGCCAGCAGTTTATCGTCTCCAGGGGGGAGCTCCTACGAGCAGTACTTC. It is translated as CASSLSSPGGSSYEQYF. J is TRBJ2-7 and V is TRBV27; possible D gene TRBD1, 7 bases. Germline V gene lookup returns CDR1 MNHEY and CDR2 SMNVEV (reference sequence). Trimming removed 0 bases from V and 0 bases from J, with 15 bases in between. This CDR3 comprises 17 residues.

CDR3 sequence reads: CASGGGRSNQPQHF. The CDR3 DNA is TGTGCCAGCGGGGGGGGCCGTAGCAATCAGCCCCAGCATTTT. The V gene is TRBV9, the J gene TRBJ1-5; a possible D gene is TRBD1 (6 bases). Germline V CDR1 and CDR2: SGDLS, YYNGEE. The CDR3 totals 14 residues. V dropped 7 bases and J dropped 0 bases, with 11 bases sitting between them.

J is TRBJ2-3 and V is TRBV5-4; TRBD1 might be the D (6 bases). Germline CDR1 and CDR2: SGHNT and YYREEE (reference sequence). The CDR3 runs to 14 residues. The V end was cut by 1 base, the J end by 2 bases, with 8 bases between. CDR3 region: CASSLTGITDTQYF. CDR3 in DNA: TGTGCCAGCAGCTTGACAGGGATCACAGATACGCAGTATTTT. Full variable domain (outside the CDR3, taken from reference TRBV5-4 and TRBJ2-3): ETGVTQSPTHLIKTRGQQVTLRCSSQSGHNTVSWYQQALGQGPQFIFQYYREEENGRGNFPPRFSGLQFPNYSSELNVNALELDDSALYLCASSLTGITDTQYFGPGTRLTVL.